These T cell receptor beta chains were read from a single sample in a study of T cells after yellow fever vaccination. TCRdb recomputed calls from the 5' RACE reads with MiXCR, one row per CDR3 protein. The sample carries about 330,000 distinct CDR3 sequences, approximately 4% recorded once. This sample comprised PBMCs, obtained 5 days after the yellow fever booster vaccination. The receptor set was obtained from a man in his late teens or twenties who received the YFV17D yellow fever vaccine. CDR3s include the opening cysteine and the closing phenylalanine or tryptophan. Fields, in order: J gene, D gene, CDR3 length, clone size, V gene, CDR3 protein, CDR3 DNA. A D gene is named only where the DNA matches it firmly. Clone size is stated in some rows and not others, as once, few, many or a class when expanded.

J gene: TRBJ2-1; D gene: TRBD2; CDR3 length: 17; clone size: -; V gene: TRBV4-1; CDR3 protein: CASSQDPRTSVYNEQFF; CDR3 DNA: TGCGCCAGCAGCCAAGATCCTCGGACTAGCGTATACAATGAGCAGTTCTTC
J gene: TRBJ2-5; D gene: TRBD2; CDR3 length: 16; clone size: many; V gene: TRBV5-1; CDR3 protein: CASSRDGLAGGETQYF; CDR3 DNA: TGCGCCAGCAGCCGGGATGGACTAGCGGGGGGGGAGACCCAGTACTTC
J gene: TRBJ1-4; D gene: -; CDR3 length: 12; clone size: many; V gene: TRBV12-3/TRBV12-4; CDR3 protein: CASSLMGEKLFF; CDR3 DNA: TGTGCCAGCAGTCTTATGGGTGAAAAACTGTTTTTT
J gene: TRBJ2-5; D gene: TRBD1; CDR3 length: 18; clone size: -; V gene: TRBV20-1; CDR3 protein: CSARDLSGQGARGETQYF; CDR3 DNA: TGCAGTGCTCGGGACCTCTCGGGACAGGGGGCGAGGGGAGAGACCCAGTACTTC
J gene: TRBJ2-5; D gene: -; CDR3 length: 14; clone size: many; V gene: TRBV5-1; CDR3 protein: CASSLDRLQETQYF; CDR3 DNA: TGCGCCAGCAGCTTAGACAGATTACAAGAGACCCAGTACTTC
J gene: TRBJ2-5; D gene: TRBD2; CDR3 length: 13; clone size: few; V gene: TRBV7-2; CDR3 protein: CASSSSGAGTQYF; CDR3 DNA: TGTGCCAGCAGTTCTAGCGGGGCAGGGACCCAGTACTTC
J gene: TRBJ2-7; D gene: -; CDR3 length: 14; clone size: many; V gene: TRBV9; CDR3 protein: CASSVSPRATEQYF; CDR3 DNA: TGTGCCAGCAGCGTATCCCCCAGGGCCACCGAGCAGTACTTC
J gene: TRBJ1-4; D gene: -; CDR3 length: 13; clone size: many; V gene: TRBV18; CDR3 protein: CASSMEHNEKLFF; CDR3 DNA: TGTGCCAGCTCGATGGAGCATAATGAAAAACTGTTTTTT
J gene: TRBJ2-5; D gene: TRBD2; CDR3 length: 17; clone size: few; V gene: TRBV4-1; CDR3 protein: CASSTRLAGVSQETQYF; CDR3 DNA: TGCGCCAGCAGCACCCGACTAGCGGGGGTTTCGCAAGAGACCCAGTACTTC
J gene: TRBJ1-2; D gene: -; CDR3 length: 12; clone size: -; V gene: TRBV5-1; CDR3 protein: CASSFNRADYTF; CDR3 DNA: TGCGCCAGCAGCTTCAACAGGGCCGACTACACCTTC
J gene: TRBJ2-5; D gene: -; CDR3 length: 15; clone size: many; V gene: TRBV6-5; CDR3 protein: CASSYSIGGREGQYF; CDR3 DNA: TGTGCCAGCAGTTACTCAATCGGGGGCAGGGAGGGCCAGTACTTC
J gene: TRBJ1-3; D gene: TRBD1; CDR3 length: 15; clone size: few; V gene: TRBV7-8; CDR3 protein: CASSRTGDSGNTIYF; CDR3 DNA: TGTGCCAGCAGCCGGACAGGAGACTCTGGAAACACCATATATTTT
J gene: TRBJ1-2; D gene: TRBD1; CDR3 length: 14; clone size: few; V gene: TRBV19; CDR3 protein: CASRAGTGLYGYTF; CDR3 DNA: TGTGCCAGTAGGGCCGGGACAGGGCTCTATGGCTACACCTTC
J gene: TRBJ2-1; D gene: TRBD1; CDR3 length: 15; clone size: many; V gene: TRBV5-4; CDR3 protein: CASSSGQASYNEQFF; CDR3 DNA: TGTGCCAGCAGCTCCGGACAGGCCTCGTACAATGAGCAGTTCTTC
J gene: TRBJ2-3; D gene: TRBD1; CDR3 length: 14; clone size: many; V gene: TRBV6-2/TRBV6-3; CDR3 protein: CASGRDRVSDTQYF; CDR3 DNA: TGTGCCAGCGGCCGGGACAGGGTCTCAGATACGCAGTATTTT
J gene: TRBJ1-1; D gene: TRBD1; CDR3 length: 14; clone size: -; V gene: TRBV12-3/TRBV12-4; CDR3 protein: CASSLRDRAAEAFF; CDR3 DNA: TGTGCCAGCAGTTTGAGGGACAGGGCGGCTGAAGCTTTCTTT
J gene: TRBJ2-1; D gene: TRBD2; CDR3 length: 14; clone size: few; V gene: TRBV5-1; CDR3 protein: CASSNPSGDNEQFF; CDR3 DNA: TGCGCCAGCAGCAACCCTAGCGGGGACAATGAGCAGTTCTTC
J gene: TRBJ1-2; D gene: TRBD1; CDR3 length: 16; clone size: many; V gene: TRBV28; CDR3 protein: CASSTTGQGGGYGYTF; CDR3 DNA: TGTGCCAGCAGTACAACCGGACAGGGAGGTGGCTATGGCTACACCTTC
J gene: TRBJ2-5; D gene: TRBD1; CDR3 length: 14; clone size: -; V gene: TRBV20-1; CDR3 protein: CSARAGTAQETQYF; CDR3 DNA: TGCAGTGCTAGGGCAGGGACAGCCCAAGAGACCCAGTACTTC
J gene: TRBJ1-6; D gene: -; CDR3 length: 16; clone size: few; V gene: TRBV18; CDR3 protein: CASSPRGGSDNSPLHF; CDR3 DNA: TGTGCCAGCTCACCAAGGGGGGGCTCTGATAATTCACCCCTCCACTTT
J gene: TRBJ2-5; D gene: TRBD2; CDR3 length: 16; clone size: few; V gene: TRBV7-2; CDR3 protein: CASLWTSGGLRETQYF; CDR3 DNA: TGTGCCAGCTTGTGGACTAGCGGGGGTCTACGAGAGACCCAGTACTTC
J gene: TRBJ2-2; D gene: -; CDR3 length: 15; clone size: -; V gene: TRBV6-5; CDR3 protein: CASSFRLEGTGELFF; CDR3 DNA: TGTGCCAGCAGTTTTCGACTAGAAGGGACCGGGGAGCTGTTTTTT
J gene: TRBJ1-5; D gene: -; CDR3 length: 17; clone size: few; V gene: TRBV6-2/TRBV6-3; CDR3 protein: CASSWSHGTAYGQPQHF; CDR3 DNA: TGTGCCAGCAGTTGGAGCCATGGGACGGCTTACGGACAGCCCCAGCATTTT
J gene: TRBJ1-5; D gene: -; CDR3 length: 13; clone size: many; V gene: TRBV29-1; CDR3 protein: CSVEFDSNQPQHF; CDR3 DNA: TGCAGCGTTGAATTCGATAGCAATCAGCCCCAGCATTTT
J gene: TRBJ2-5; D gene: -; CDR3 length: 14; clone size: few; V gene: TRBV7-7; CDR3 protein: CASSPQQGQETQYF; CDR3 DNA: TGTGCTAGCAGCCCGCAGCAGGGACAAGAGACCCAGTACTTC
J gene: TRBJ1-2; D gene: -; CDR3 length: 13; clone size: few; V gene: TRBV20-1; CDR3 protein: CWDPPGLDYGYTF; CDR3 DNA: TGCTGGGACCCGCCAGGGCTGGACTATGGCTACACCTTC
J gene: TRBJ2-3; D gene: -; CDR3 length: 14; clone size: -; V gene: TRBV5-1; CDR3 protein: CASSLQDRTDTQYF; CDR3 DNA: TGCGCCAGCAGCCTACAGGACCGCACAGATACGCAGTATTTT
J gene: TRBJ2-2; D gene: TRBD2; CDR3 length: 16; clone size: few; V gene: TRBV7-6; CDR3 protein: CASSLRAGGPTGELFF; CDR3 DNA: TGTGCCAGCAGCTTAAGAGCGGGGGGGCCCACCGGGGAGCTGTTTTTT
J gene: TRBJ2-7; D gene: -; CDR3 length: 12; clone size: many; V gene: TRBV5-1; CDR3 protein: CASSLDTYEQYF; CDR3 DNA: TGCGCCAGCAGCTTGGACACCTACGAGCAGTACTTC
J gene: TRBJ1-2; D gene: TRBD1; CDR3 length: 14; clone size: many; V gene: TRBV7-2; CDR3 protein: CASTEDRLGYGYTF; CDR3 DNA: TGTGCCAGCACGGAGGACAGGCTGGGCTATGGCTACACCTTC
J gene: TRBJ2-3; D gene: -; CDR3 length: 14; clone size: -; V gene: TRBV29-1; CDR3 protein: CSVGAASTSDTQYF; CDR3 DNA: TGCAGCGTTGGGGCAGCCTCCACCTCGGATACGCAGTATTTT
J gene: TRBJ2-3; D gene: TRBD1; CDR3 length: 16; clone size: many; V gene: TRBV5-1; CDR3 protein: CASSAPQGGYTDTQYF; CDR3 DNA: TGCGCCAGCAGCGCTCCACAGGGGGGCTACACAGATACGCAGTATTTT
J gene: TRBJ1-6; D gene: -; CDR3 length: 14; clone size: few; V gene: TRBV5-1; CDR3 protein: CASRQGSGVSPLHF; CDR3 DNA: TGCGCCAGCAGACAGGGAAGCGGGGTTTCACCCCTCCACTTT
J gene: TRBJ1-6; D gene: -; CDR3 length: 15; clone size: -; V gene: TRBV9; CDR3 protein: CASSVNLGGNSPLHF; CDR3 DNA: TGTGCCAGCAGCGTTAACCTTGGAGGGAATTCACCCCTCCACTTT
J gene: TRBJ1-1; D gene: TRBD1; CDR3 length: 14; clone size: few; V gene: TRBV7-2; CDR3 protein: CASSPQQGSTEAFF; CDR3 DNA: TGTGCCAGCAGCCCCCAACAGGGGTCTACTGAAGCTTTCTTT
J gene: TRBJ2-3; D gene: -; CDR3 length: 14; clone size: many; V gene: TRBV7-2; CDR3 protein: CASQANPSTDTQYF; CDR3 DNA: TGTGCCAGCCAAGCGAACCCTAGCACAGATACGCAGTATTTT
J gene: TRBJ1-3; D gene: TRBD1; CDR3 length: 16; clone size: few; V gene: TRBV12-3/TRBV12-4; CDR3 protein: CASLPRRRGLGNTIYF; CDR3 DNA: TGTGCCAGCCTACCTCGGCGCAGGGGGCTAGGAAACACCATATATTTT
J gene: TRBJ1-2; D gene: TRBD1; CDR3 length: 14; clone size: few; V gene: TRBV11-2; CDR3 protein: CASSIGTAAYGYTF; CDR3 DNA: TGTGCCAGCAGCATCGGGACAGCAGCCTATGGCTACACCTTC
J gene: TRBJ1-4; D gene: -; CDR3 length: 16; clone size: -; V gene: TRBV5-8; CDR3 protein: CASSRDGVATNEKLFF; CDR3 DNA: TGTGCCAGCAGCCGTGACGGAGTTGCAACTAATGAAAAACTGTTTTTT
J gene: TRBJ2-1; D gene: -; CDR3 length: 18; clone size: few; V gene: TRBV7-9; CDR3 protein: CASSLDHRFMGSTNEQFF; CDR3 DNA: TGTGCCAGCAGCTTAGACCACAGGTTTATGGGGTCGACTAATGAGCAGTTCTTC
J gene: TRBJ2-1; D gene: TRBD2; CDR3 length: 16; clone size: few; V gene: TRBV5-1; CDR3 protein: CASSPIGTSGPDEQFF; CDR3 DNA: TGCGCCAGCAGTCCAATTGGGACTAGCGGGCCCGATGAGCAGTTCTTC
J gene: TRBJ2-7; D gene: TRBD1; CDR3 length: 12; clone size: -; V gene: TRBV10-3; CDR3 protein: CAIAGGVDEQYF; CDR3 DNA: TGTGCCATAGCAGGGGGCGTTGACGAGCAGTACTTC
J gene: TRBJ1-1; D gene: TRBD1; CDR3 length: 13; clone size: -; V gene: TRBV20-1; CDR3 protein: CSASPATGVEAFF; CDR3 DNA: TGCAGTGCTAGCCCGGCCACAGGGGTTGAAGCTTTCTTT
J gene: TRBJ2-7; D gene: -; CDR3 length: 13; clone size: -; V gene: TRBV19; CDR3 protein: CASSIEASYEQYF; CDR3 DNA: TGTGCCAGTAGTATAGAGGCCTCCTACGAGCAGTACTTC
J gene: TRBJ1-6; D gene: -; CDR3 length: 18; clone size: few; V gene: TRBV12-3/TRBV12-4; CDR3 protein: CASSRPSYRDFYNSPLHF; CDR3 DNA: TGTGCCAGCAGTCGGCCTTCCTACAGGGATTTCTATAATTCACCCCTCCACTTT
J gene: TRBJ1-3; D gene: -; CDR3 length: 17; clone size: few; V gene: TRBV4-3; CDR3 protein: CASSQDRTAGTGNTIYF; CDR3 DNA: TGCGCCAGCAGCCAAGATAGAACGGCAGGGACTGGAAACACCATATATTTT
J gene: TRBJ1-2; D gene: -; CDR3 length: 13; clone size: few; V gene: TRBV6-6; CDR3 protein: CASRQPETYGYTF; CDR3 DNA: TGTGCCAGCAGACAACCAGAAACATATGGCTACACCTTC
J gene: TRBJ2-3; D gene: -; CDR3 length: 14; clone size: few; V gene: TRBV2; CDR3 protein: CASSEGRVGAPQYF; CDR3 DNA: TGTGCCAGCAGTGAAGGTCGGGTGGGGGCCCCGCAGTATTTT
J gene: TRBJ1-5; D gene: -; CDR3 length: 15; clone size: many; V gene: TRBV5-1; CDR3 protein: CASSLAGVSNQPQHF; CDR3 DNA: TGCGCCAGCAGCTTGGCGGGGGTTAGCAATCAGCCCCAGCATTTT
J gene: TRBJ2-5; D gene: -; CDR3 length: 14; clone size: few; V gene: TRBV5-1; CDR3 protein: CASSLDRGGETQYF; CDR3 DNA: TGCGCCAGCAGCTTGGATCGGGGTGGAGAGACCCAGTACTTC
J gene: TRBJ2-7; D gene: -; CDR3 length: 11; clone size: many; V gene: TRBV20-1; CDR3 protein: CSAGRGSEQYF; CDR3 DNA: TGCAGTGCTGGCCGAGGAAGCGAGCAGTACTTC
J gene: TRBJ2-5; D gene: -; CDR3 length: 14; clone size: -; V gene: TRBV5-1; CDR3 protein: CASSSIRGEETQYF; CDR3 DNA: TGCGCCAGCAGCTCGATCAGGGGGGAAGAGACCCAGTACTTC
J gene: TRBJ2-5; D gene: -; CDR3 length: 13; clone size: many; V gene: TRBV20-1; CDR3 protein: CSAARLAEETQYF; CDR3 DNA: TGCAGTGCAGCCCGATTAGCGGAAGAGACCCAGTACTTC
J gene: TRBJ1-6; D gene: -; CDR3 length: 14; clone size: -; V gene: TRBV7-2; CDR3 protein: CASSEGLTNSSLHF; CDR3 DNA: TGTGCCAGCAGCGAGGGACTCACAAATTCAAGCCTCCACTTT
J gene: TRBJ2-1; D gene: -; CDR3 length: 15; clone size: -; V gene: TRBV14; CDR3 protein: CASSLRGILHDEQFF; CDR3 DNA: TGTGCCAGCAGCCTTAGGGGGATACTTCACGATGAGCAGTTCTTC
J gene: TRBJ2-5; D gene: -; CDR3 length: 17; clone size: many; V gene: TRBV4-1; CDR3 protein: CASSQVIRGAEQETQYF; CDR3 DNA: TGCGCCAGCAGCCAAGTTATTCGGGGGGCCGAACAAGAGACCCAGTACTTC
J gene: TRBJ2-7; D gene: TRBD1; CDR3 length: 16; clone size: few; V gene: TRBV4-3; CDR3 protein: CASSQDRGTGEGEQYF; CDR3 DNA: TGCGCCAGCAGCCAAGATCGGGGGACAGGGGAGGGCGAGCAGTACTTC